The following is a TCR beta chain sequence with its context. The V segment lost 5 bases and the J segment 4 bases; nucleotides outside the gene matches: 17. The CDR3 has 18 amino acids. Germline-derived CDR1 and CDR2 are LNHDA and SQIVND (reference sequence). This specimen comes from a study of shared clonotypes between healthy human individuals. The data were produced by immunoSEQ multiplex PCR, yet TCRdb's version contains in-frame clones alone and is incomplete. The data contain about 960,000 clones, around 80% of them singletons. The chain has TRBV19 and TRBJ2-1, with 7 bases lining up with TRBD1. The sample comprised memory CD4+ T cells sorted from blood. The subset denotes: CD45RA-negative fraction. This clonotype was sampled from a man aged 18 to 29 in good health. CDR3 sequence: CASSAWQDRLGYYNEQFF. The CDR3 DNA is TGTGCCAGTAGTGCCTGGCAGGACAGGTTGGGATATTACAATGAGCAGTTCTTC.